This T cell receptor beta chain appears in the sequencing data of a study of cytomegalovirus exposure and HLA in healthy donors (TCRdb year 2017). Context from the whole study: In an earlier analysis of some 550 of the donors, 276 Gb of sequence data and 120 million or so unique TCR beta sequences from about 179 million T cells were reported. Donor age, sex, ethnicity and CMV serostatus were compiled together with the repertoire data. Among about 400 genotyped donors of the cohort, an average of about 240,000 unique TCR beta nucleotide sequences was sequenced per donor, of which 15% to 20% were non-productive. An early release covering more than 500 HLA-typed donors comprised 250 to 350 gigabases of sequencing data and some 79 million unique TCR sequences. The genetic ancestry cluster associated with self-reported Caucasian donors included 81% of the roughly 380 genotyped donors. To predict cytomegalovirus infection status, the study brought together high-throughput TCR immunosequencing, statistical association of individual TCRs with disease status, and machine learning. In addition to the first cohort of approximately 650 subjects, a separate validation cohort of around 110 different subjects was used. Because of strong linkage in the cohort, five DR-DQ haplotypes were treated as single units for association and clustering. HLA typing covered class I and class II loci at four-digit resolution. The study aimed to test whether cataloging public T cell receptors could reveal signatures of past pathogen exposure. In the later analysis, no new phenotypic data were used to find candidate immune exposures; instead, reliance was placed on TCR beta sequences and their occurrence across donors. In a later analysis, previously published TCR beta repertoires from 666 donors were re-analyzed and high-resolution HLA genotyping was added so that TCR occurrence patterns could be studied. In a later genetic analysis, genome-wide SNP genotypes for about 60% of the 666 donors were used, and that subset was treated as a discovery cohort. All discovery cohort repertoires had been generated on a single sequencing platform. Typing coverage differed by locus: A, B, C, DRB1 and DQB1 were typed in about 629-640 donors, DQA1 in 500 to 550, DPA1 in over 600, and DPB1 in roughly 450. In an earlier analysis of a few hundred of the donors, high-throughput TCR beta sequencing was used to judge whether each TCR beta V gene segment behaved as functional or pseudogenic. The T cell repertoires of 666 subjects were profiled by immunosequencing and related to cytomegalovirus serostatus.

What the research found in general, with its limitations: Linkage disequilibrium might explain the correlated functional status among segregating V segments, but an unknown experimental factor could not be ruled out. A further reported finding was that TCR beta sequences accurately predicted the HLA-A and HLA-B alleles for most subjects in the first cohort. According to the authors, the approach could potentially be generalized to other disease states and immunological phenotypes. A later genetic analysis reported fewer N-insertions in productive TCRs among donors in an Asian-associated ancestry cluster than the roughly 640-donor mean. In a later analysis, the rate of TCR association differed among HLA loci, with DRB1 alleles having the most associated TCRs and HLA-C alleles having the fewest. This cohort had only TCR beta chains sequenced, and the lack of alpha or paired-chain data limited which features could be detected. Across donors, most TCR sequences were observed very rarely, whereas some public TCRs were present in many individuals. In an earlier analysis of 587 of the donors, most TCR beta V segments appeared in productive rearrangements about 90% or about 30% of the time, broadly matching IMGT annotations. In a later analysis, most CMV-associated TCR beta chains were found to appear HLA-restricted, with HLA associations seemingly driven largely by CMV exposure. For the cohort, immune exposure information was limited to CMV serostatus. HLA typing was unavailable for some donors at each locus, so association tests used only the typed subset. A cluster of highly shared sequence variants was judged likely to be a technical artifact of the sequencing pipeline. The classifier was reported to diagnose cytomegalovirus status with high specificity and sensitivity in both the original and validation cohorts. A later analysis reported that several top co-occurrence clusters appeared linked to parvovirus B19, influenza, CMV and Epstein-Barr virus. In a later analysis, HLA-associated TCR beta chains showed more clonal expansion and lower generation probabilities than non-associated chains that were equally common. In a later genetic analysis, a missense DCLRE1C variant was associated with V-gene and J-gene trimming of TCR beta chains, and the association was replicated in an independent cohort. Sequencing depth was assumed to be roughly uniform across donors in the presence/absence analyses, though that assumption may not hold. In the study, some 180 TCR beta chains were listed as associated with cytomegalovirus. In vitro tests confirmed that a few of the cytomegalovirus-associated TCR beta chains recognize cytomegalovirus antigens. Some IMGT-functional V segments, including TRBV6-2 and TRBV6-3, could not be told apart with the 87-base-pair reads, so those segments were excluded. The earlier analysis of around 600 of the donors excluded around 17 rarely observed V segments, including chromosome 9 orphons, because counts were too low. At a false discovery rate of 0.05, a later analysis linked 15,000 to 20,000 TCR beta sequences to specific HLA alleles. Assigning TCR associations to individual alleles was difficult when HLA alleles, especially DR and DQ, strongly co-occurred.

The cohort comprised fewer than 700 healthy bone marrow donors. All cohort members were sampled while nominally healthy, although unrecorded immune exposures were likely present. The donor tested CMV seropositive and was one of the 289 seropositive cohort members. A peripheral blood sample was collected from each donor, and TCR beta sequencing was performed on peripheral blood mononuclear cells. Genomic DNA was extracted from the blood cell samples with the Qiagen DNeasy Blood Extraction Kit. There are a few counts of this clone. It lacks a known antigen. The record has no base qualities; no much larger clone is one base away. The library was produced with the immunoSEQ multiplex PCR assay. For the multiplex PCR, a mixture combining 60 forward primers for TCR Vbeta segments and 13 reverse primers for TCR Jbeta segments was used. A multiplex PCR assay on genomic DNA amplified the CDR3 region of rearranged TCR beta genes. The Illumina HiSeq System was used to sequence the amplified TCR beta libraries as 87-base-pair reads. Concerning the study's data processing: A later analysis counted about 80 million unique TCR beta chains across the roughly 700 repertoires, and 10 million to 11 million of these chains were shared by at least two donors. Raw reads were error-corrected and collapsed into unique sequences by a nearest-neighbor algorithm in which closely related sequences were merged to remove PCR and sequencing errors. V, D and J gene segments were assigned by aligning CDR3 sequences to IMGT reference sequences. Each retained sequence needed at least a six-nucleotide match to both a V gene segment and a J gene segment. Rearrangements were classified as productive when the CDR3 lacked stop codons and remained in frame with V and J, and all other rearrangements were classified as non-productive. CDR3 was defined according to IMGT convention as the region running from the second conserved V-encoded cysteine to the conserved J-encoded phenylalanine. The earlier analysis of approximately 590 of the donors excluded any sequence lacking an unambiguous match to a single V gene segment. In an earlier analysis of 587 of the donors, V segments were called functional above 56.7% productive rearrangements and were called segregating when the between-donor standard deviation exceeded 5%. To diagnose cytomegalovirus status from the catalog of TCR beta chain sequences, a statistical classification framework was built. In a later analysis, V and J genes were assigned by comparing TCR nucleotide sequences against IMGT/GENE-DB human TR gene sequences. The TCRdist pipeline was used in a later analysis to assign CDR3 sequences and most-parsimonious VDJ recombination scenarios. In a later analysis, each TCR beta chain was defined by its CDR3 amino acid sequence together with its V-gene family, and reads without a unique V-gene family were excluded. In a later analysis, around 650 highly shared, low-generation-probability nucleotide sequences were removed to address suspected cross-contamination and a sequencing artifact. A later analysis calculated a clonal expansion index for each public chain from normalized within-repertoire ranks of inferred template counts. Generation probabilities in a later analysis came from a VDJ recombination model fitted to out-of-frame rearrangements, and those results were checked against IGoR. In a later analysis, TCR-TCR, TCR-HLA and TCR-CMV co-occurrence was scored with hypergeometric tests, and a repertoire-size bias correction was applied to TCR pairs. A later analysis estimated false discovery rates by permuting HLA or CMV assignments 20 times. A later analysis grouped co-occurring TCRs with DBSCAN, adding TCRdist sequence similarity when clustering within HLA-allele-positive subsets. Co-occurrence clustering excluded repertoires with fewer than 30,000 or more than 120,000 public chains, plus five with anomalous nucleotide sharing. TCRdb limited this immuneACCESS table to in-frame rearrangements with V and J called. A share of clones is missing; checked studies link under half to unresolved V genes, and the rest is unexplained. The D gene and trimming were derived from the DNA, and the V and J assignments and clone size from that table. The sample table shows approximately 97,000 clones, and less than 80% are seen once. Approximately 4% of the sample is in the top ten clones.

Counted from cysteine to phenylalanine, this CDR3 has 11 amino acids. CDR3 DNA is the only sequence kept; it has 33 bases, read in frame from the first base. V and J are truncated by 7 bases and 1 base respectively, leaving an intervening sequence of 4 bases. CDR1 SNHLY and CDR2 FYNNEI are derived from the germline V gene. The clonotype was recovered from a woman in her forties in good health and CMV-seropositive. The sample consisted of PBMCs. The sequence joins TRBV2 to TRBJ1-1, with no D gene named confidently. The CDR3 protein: CASTRNTEAFF. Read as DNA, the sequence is TGTGCCAGCACTAGGAACACTGAAGCTTTCTTT.